One and the same sample provided the 13 T cell receptor beta chains below, sequenced in a study of blood T cell repertoires in COVID-19. Generated by immunoSEQ multiplex PCR, the TCRdb table keeps only in-frame clones and is missing some. The sample has hundreds of thousands of clones; 70% to 90% are singletons. The material sequenced was peripheral blood. The receptors stem from a man younger than 30 with active or convalescent COVID-19.

The chain links TRBV7-9 to TRBJ1-2; D not certain. The CDR3 contains 17 residues. The germline V gene has CDR1 SEHNR and CDR2 FQNEAQ (reference sequence). V was shortened by 0 bases and J by 4 bases, with 18 bases between the two germline ends. CDR3 coding DNA: TGTGCCAGCAGCTTAGCGGAAGGCGGGAGGAGGAGCTATGGCTACACCTTC. Protein: CASSLAEGGRRSYGYTF.

The chain recombines TRBV29-1 with TRBJ1-2; tentatively, D is TRBD1 (6 bases). With 6 bases removed from V and 4 bases from J, the gap between germline ends came to 12 bases. Germline V gene data show CDR1 as SQVTM and CDR2 as ANQGSEA. This CDR3 comprises 12 residues. The CDR3 sequence: CSVWTDLYGYTF. CDR3 coding DNA: TGCAGCGTGTGGACAGATCTCTATGGCTACACCTTC. The full variable domain, in which reference TRBV29-1 and TRBJ1-2 provide the parts outside the CDR3, is SAVISQKPSRDICQRGTSLTIQCQVDSQVTMMFWYRQQPGQSLTLIATANQGSEATYESGFVIDKFPISRPNLTFSTLTVSNMSPEDSSIYLCSVWTDLYGYTFGSGTRLTVV.

The gene calls are TRBV6-6 and TRBJ1-6; 9 positions agree with TRBD1. CDR3 size: 14 residues. V was pared by 6 bases and J by 8 bases, with 5 bases of the junction left unmatched. Germline V CDR1 and CDR2: MNHNY, SVGAGI (reference sequence). The CDR3 region has the DNA TGTGCCAGCAGGGGGGACAGGGATCATTCACCCCTCCACTTT. It yields the protein CASRGDRDHSPLHF.

This clone was counted between two and nine times. The V and J genes are TRBV24-1 and TRBJ1-2, with 8 positions matching TRBD1. The V and J ends lost 4 bases and 13 bases, in that order; junction bases with no gene match: 4. Germline V gene lookup returns CDR1 KGHDR and CDR2 SFDVKD. The CDR3 totals 11 residues. The DNA of the CDR3 is TGTGCCACCAGTGAGGGGACAGGTCTCACCTTC. Protein sequence: CATSEGTGLTF.

The chain employs TRBV5-1 and TRBJ2-5; 10 bases are a match to TRBD1. The ends lost 2 bases at V and 5 bases at J; junction bases unmatched: 6. The CDR3 is made up of 15 amino acids. Germline CDR1 SGHRS, CDR2 YFSETQ. CDR3 in DNA: TGCGCCAGCAGCTTTGGGACAGGGGTTTTGGAGACCCAGTACTTC. This gives the protein CASSFGTGVLETQYF.

CDR3 nucleotide sequence: TGTGCCAGCAAGTTTCAGGGGACTAGCGGGGAGCTGTTTTTT. Translating it yields CASKFQGTSGELFF. This rearrangement joins TRBV6-5 to TRBJ2-2; 8 bases fit TRBD2. J lost 7 bases, V lost 7 bases, and 8 bases had no gene match. Germline V lookup: CDR1 MNHEY, CDR2 SVGAGI. The CDR3 totals 14 residues.

The chain links TRBV15 to TRBJ2-6, with 8 bases fitting TRBD1. From germline, CDR1 is LNHNV and CDR2 YYDKDF (reference sequence). The CDR3 has 18 amino acids. V dropped 1 base and J dropped 0; count of bases not matched to a gene: 5. The CDR3 loop reads CATSRGTGPLSGANVLTF. As DNA, the CDR3 is TGTGCCACCAGCAGAGGGACAGGGCCCCTCTCTGGGGCCAACGTCCTGACTTTC.

The chain is built from TRBV7-2 and TRBJ2-1, with TRBD2 matching over 7 bases. After removal of 5 bases from V and 7 bases from J, the junction contained 5 bases not matched to a gene. This CDR3 spans 13 amino acids. Germline V lookup: CDR1 SGHTA, CDR2 FQGNSA. CDR3 nucleotides: TGTGCCAGCAGCACCCGGGGAGGGAATGAGCAGTTCTTC. Its protein is CASSTRGGNEQFF.

The gene calls are TRBV19 and TRBJ2-3, with 7 nucleotides matching TRBD1. Germline trimming cut 7 bases from V and 5 bases from J; bases unmatched to any gene: 12. This CDR3 region has 15 residues. Per the germline V gene, CDR1 is LNHDA and CDR2 is SQIVND (reference sequence). The CDR3 DNA reads as TGTGCCAGTACCCCCCGACAGGGTTCGGGAGATACGCAGTATTTT. This sequence encodes CASTPRQGSGDTQYF. The full variable domain, its missing parts supplied by reference TRBV19 and TRBJ2-3, is DGGITQSPKYLFRKEGQNVTLSCEQNLNHDAMYWYRQDPGQGLRLIYYSQIVNDFQKGDIAEGYSVSREKKESFPLTVTSAQKNPTAFYLCASTPRQGSGDTQYFGPGTRLTVL.

This chain uses TRBV10-1 with TRBJ1-5, with D tentatively TRBD1 (5 bases). Germline CDR1 is WNHNN and CDR2 is SYGVQD (reference sequence). The ends were cut back, 8 bases at V and 0 bases at J, with 23 bases in the middle. The CDR3 is made up of 18 amino acids. The CDR3 loop is CASYCVKGPGDSNQPQHF. CDR3 bases: TGCGCCAGCTACTGCGTAAAGGGGCCTGGGGATAGCAATCAGCCCCAGCATTTT.

In nucleotides, the CDR3 is TGCGCCAGCAGCCGAGGCCAGGGGAGTTATGGCTACACCTTC. Translating gives CASSRGQGSYGYTF. The rearrangement uses TRBV4-3 and TRBJ1-2; weak D call: TRBD1 (6 bases). Germline CDR1 and CDR2: LGHNA and YSLEER. The CDR3 is made up of 14 amino acids. Trimming removed 4 bases at V and 5 bases at J, with 14 bases between.

The chain recombines TRBV7-2 with TRBJ2-4; the D gene is possibly TRBD2 (5 bases). The CDR3 contains 14 residues. With 5 bases removed from V and 8 bases from J, the gap between germline ends came to 16 bases. Germline CDR1 is SGHTA and CDR2 is FQGNSA. The CDR3 here is CASSPDYRSDIQYF. CDR3 nucleotides: TGTGCCAGCAGCCCCGACTATAGGTCGGACATTCAGTACTTC.

The chain has TRBV7-2 and TRBJ2-5, with 7 bases identical to TRBD2. The germline V gene has CDR1 SGHTA and CDR2 FQGNSA. J was trimmed by 4 bases and V by 4 bases; bases with no gene match: 9. This CDR3 spans 15 amino acids. The CDR3 DNA reads TGTGCCAGCAGCTCTTACACTAGCGTAGGAGAGACCCAGTACTTC. This gives the protein CASSSYTSVGETQYF.